A selection of T cell receptor beta chains follows, all from one sample in a study of T cells in Graves' hyperthyroidism and ophthalmopathy. MiXCR was run by TCRdb on the multiplex PCR reads, yielding one entry per CDR3 protein. Among a few hundred thousand distinct CDR3 sequences listed, 15% were seen once. The sample taken for sequencing was blood. These receptors all stem from a woman aged 25 to 39 with Graves' hyperthyroidism. CDR3s include the opening cysteine and the closing phenylalanine or tryptophan. D genes are given only for firm matches. Some rows mark clone size as missing; the rest say once, few, many or name a class of expanded clone.

>TRBJ2-3|16|NA|TRBD1|TRBV10-1
TGCGCCAGCAGTGAGGCAGGGACAGGGCCCACAGATACGCAGTATTTT
CASSEAGTGPTDTQYF
>TRBJ2-4|17|NA|NA|TRBV28
TGTGCCAGCAGTTTGAGGGCCCGACCATTAGCCAAAAACATTCAGTACTTC
CASSLRARPLAKNIQYF
>TRBJ2-7|15|few|NA|TRBV7-3
TGTGCCAGCAGCTTGGACAGTTCACGCTCCTACGAGCAGTACTTC
CASSLDSSRSYEQYF
>TRBJ2-1|14|once|TRBD2|TRBV20-1
TGCAGTGCTAGGTGGGCTAGCGGGAGAGGTGAGCAGTTCTTC
CSARWASGRGEQFF
>TRBJ2-3|14|many|NA|TRBV7-8
TGTGCCAGCAGCTTTGAGGAGTCAGAGGATACGCAGTATTTT
CASSFEESEDTQYF
>TRBJ1-4|12|many|NA|TRBV2
TGTGCCAGCGCGTTGTCGAGGGAAAAACTGTTTTTT
CASALSREKLFF
>TRBJ2-1|14|few|TRBD2|TRBV7-9
TGTGCCAGCAGCGATAGCGGGAGGGGGTATGAGCAGTTCTTC
CASSDSGRGYEQFF
>TRBJ1-5|17|NA|NA|TRBV19
TGTGCCAGTAGTATCGTTCCTCTCGTGGAGAACAATCAGCCCCAGCATTTT
CASSIVPLVENNQPQHF
>TRBJ2-1|17|NA|TRBD2|TRBV6-4
TGTGCCAGCAGTGAAGGTCGAAATCTAGCGGCACTCAATGAGCAGTTCTTC
CASSEGRNLAALNEQFF
>TRBJ1-2|14|once|NA|TRBV6-5
TGTGCCAGCAGTTACTCAGGACAGAGCTATGGCTACACCTTC
CASSYSGQSYGYTF
>TRBJ2-1|13|many|TRBD2|TRBV2
TGTGCCAGTAGCGGGAGTGAATACAATGAGCAGTTCTTC
CASSGSEYNEQFF
>TRBJ2-7|14|many|NA|TRBV3-1
TGTGCCAGCAGCCCGGGACACCCCCCGAGGGAGCAGTACTTC
CASSPGHPPREQYF
>TRBJ1-1|13|many|NA|TRBV20-1
TGCAGTGCTAGACAGGGAAGAGGCACTGAAGCTTTCTTT
CSARQGRGTEAFF
>TRBJ2-3|12|many|NA|TRBV29-1
TGCAGCGTTGATGCGGGTACAGATACGCAGTATTTT
CSVDAGTDTQYF
>TRBJ2-7|14|NA|NA|TRBV5-1
TGCGCCAGCAGCTTGGCCACGAGTTTCTACGAGCAGTACTTC
CASSLATSFYEQYF
>TRBJ2-2|14|NA|TRBD2|TRBV10-3
TGTGCCATCAGGGCGGGAGAGAACACCGGGGAGCTGTTTTTT
CAIRAGENTGELFF
>TRBJ1-2|8|many|NA|TRBV28
TGTGCCAGCGAGGACTACACCTTC
CASEDYTF
>TRBJ1-4|15|few|NA|TRBV9
TGTGCCAGCAGCGTAGTTGAGGGCAGAGGTGAAAAACTGTTTTTT
CASSVVEGRGEKLFF
>TRBJ1-5|12|many|NA|TRBV28
TGTGCCAGTCTGGGGGCCTATCAGCCCCAGCATTTT
CASLGAYQPQHF
>TRBJ1-2|15|many|TRBD1|TRBV6-1
TGTGCCAGCAGACCTCGGACAGGGGCCCAGACGGGCTACACCTTC
CASRPRTGAQTGYTF